A selection of T cell receptor beta chains follows, all from one sample in a study of T-cell reconstitution after alpha-beta-depleted transplantation in children. TCRdb recomputed calls from the PCR reads with MiXCR, one row per CDR3 protein. The sample consists of over 550,000 distinct CDR3 sequences, approximately 10% of them appearing once. The starting material was PBMCs from the stem cell graft donor, obtained from the stem cell graft. Receptors were obtained from a human donor who donated a stem cell graft to a child with acute myeloid leukemia. CDR3s include the opening cysteine and the closing phenylalanine or tryptophan. The D gene is left open where the match is weak. Clone size is stated in some rows and not others, as once, few, many or a class when expanded.

CDR3aa: CASSYRDVGELFF
CDR3nt: TGTGCCAGCAGTTACCGGGATGTCGGGGAGCTGTTTTTT
j_gene: TRBJ2-2
v_gene: TRBV6-6
d_gene: .
abundance: many

CDR3aa: CASSWTVLTDTQYF
CDR3nt: TGTGCCAGCAGTTGGACAGTGCTCACAGATACGCAGTATTTT
j_gene: TRBJ2-3
v_gene: TRBV6-5
d_gene: .
abundance: few

CDR3aa: CASSLGTSGPQEQFF
CDR3nt: TGTGCCAGCAGTTTAGGGACTAGTGGGCCCCAAGAGCAGTTCTTC
j_gene: TRBJ2-1
v_gene: TRBV12-3/TRBV12-4
d_gene: TRBD2
abundance: .

CDR3aa: CSVAGIGNQPQHF
CDR3nt: TGCAGCGTTGCAGGGATAGGCAATCAGCCCCAGCATTTT
j_gene: TRBJ1-5
v_gene: TRBV29-1
d_gene: .
abundance: .

CDR3aa: CASSQDLAGAGNEQFF
CDR3nt: TGCGCCAGCAGCCAAGATCTAGCGGGAGCTGGCAATGAGCAGTTCTTC
j_gene: TRBJ2-1
v_gene: TRBV4-3
d_gene: TRBD2
abundance: few

CDR3aa: CSAPRTGGEKLFF
CDR3nt: TGCAGTGCTCCCCGGACAGGGGGGGAAAAACTGTTTTTT
j_gene: TRBJ1-4
v_gene: TRBV20-1
d_gene: TRBD1
abundance: few

CDR3aa: CASSLGALAGTQPQHF
CDR3nt: TGCGCCAGCAGCTTGGGTGCTTTAGCTGGCACTCAGCCCCAGCATTTT
j_gene: TRBJ1-5
v_gene: TRBV5-1
d_gene: .
abundance: .

CDR3aa: CASSSSGRTEAFF
CDR3nt: TGTGCCAGCAGTTCCTCAGGACGGACTGAAGCTTTCTTT
j_gene: TRBJ1-1
v_gene: TRBV12-3/TRBV12-4
d_gene: .
abundance: many

CDR3aa: CASSGAPGLAGPTYEQYF
CDR3nt: TGTGCCAGCAGTGGGGCCCCGGGACTAGCGGGCCCGACCTACGAGCAGTACTTC
j_gene: TRBJ2-7
v_gene: TRBV28
d_gene: TRBD2
abundance: .

CDR3aa: CASSSTGGPQETQYF
CDR3nt: TGTGCCAGCAGCTCGACAGGGGGGCCCCAAGAGACCCAGTACTTC
j_gene: TRBJ2-5
v_gene: TRBV7-9
d_gene: TRBD1
abundance: few

CDR3aa: CASSARSGTGGQEKLFF
CDR3nt: TGTGCCAGCAGCGCGCGTAGTGGGACAGGGGGCCAAGAAAAACTGTTTTTT
j_gene: TRBJ1-4
v_gene: TRBV7-9
d_gene: TRBD1
abundance: .

CDR3aa: CAISLAGGPEEQYF
CDR3nt: TGTGCCATCAGTCTAGCGGGAGGGCCAGAAGAGCAGTACTTC
j_gene: TRBJ2-7
v_gene: TRBV10-3
d_gene: TRBD2
abundance: many

CDR3aa: CASSPHGTSIGDTQYF
CDR3nt: TGTGCCAGCAGCCCACACGGGACTAGCATAGGAGATACGCAGTATTTT
j_gene: TRBJ2-3
v_gene: TRBV7-9
d_gene: TRBD2
abundance: .

CDR3aa: CASSYSRTSLAEQFF
CDR3nt: TGTGCCAGCAGTTACTCCAGGACTAGTTTGGCTGAGCAGTTCTTC
j_gene: TRBJ2-1
v_gene: TRBV6-5
d_gene: TRBD2
abundance: few

CDR3aa: CASSLDFGGTSTDTQYF
CDR3nt: TGTGCCAGCAGCTTAGACTTTGGGGGTACTAGCACAGATACGCAGTATTTT
j_gene: TRBJ2-3
v_gene: TRBV11-2
d_gene: .
abundance: .

CDR3aa: CSARDHPEQFF
CDR3nt: TGCAGTGCTAGAGATCACCCTGAGCAGTTCTTC
j_gene: TRBJ2-1
v_gene: TRBV20-1
d_gene: .
abundance: .

CDR3aa: CASSLEADGGDTQYF
CDR3nt: TGCGCCAGCAGCTTGGAGGCGGATGGGGGAGATACGCAGTATTTT
j_gene: TRBJ2-3
v_gene: TRBV5-1
d_gene: .
abundance: .

CDR3aa: CASSPSRLAGEQYF
CDR3nt: TGCGCCAGCAGCCCCTCACGACTAGCGGGAGAGCAGTACTTC
j_gene: TRBJ2-7
v_gene: TRBV4-3
d_gene: TRBD2
abundance: few

CDR3aa: CASSPGPGEQFF
CDR3nt: TGTGCCAGCAGCCCCGGGCCCGGGGAGCAGTTCTTC
j_gene: TRBJ2-1
v_gene: TRBV7-2
d_gene: .
abundance: .

CDR3aa: CASSFRMEGITDTQYF
CDR3nt: TGTGCCAGCAGTTTTCGAATGGAGGGTATCACAGATACGCAGTATTTT
j_gene: TRBJ2-3
v_gene: TRBV28
d_gene: .
abundance: few

CDR3aa: CSVLSGTGGLTF
CDR3nt: TGCAGCGTATTATCCGGGACAGGGGGCCTCACCTTC
j_gene: TRBJ1-2
v_gene: TRBV29-1
d_gene: TRBD1
abundance: many

CDR3aa: CSANTGGSYNEQFF
CDR3nt: TGCAGTGCTAACACGGGAGGCTCCTACAATGAGCAGTTCTTC
j_gene: TRBJ2-1
v_gene: TRBV20-1
d_gene: TRBD2
abundance: few

CDR3aa: CSAIPGTSGATGELFF
CDR3nt: TGCAGTGCCATTCCCGGGACTAGCGGGGCCACCGGGGAGCTGTTTTTT
j_gene: TRBJ2-2
v_gene: TRBV20-1
d_gene: TRBD2
abundance: .

CDR3aa: CASSPGLAGGPRRTGELFF
CDR3nt: TGTGCCAGCAGTCCGGGACTAGCGGGAGGGCCGCGGCGCACCGGGGAGCTGTTTTTT
j_gene: TRBJ2-2
v_gene: TRBV6-2/TRBV6-3
d_gene: TRBD2
abundance: .

CDR3aa: CASSPSRSIPNEQFF
CDR3nt: TGTGCCAGCAGCCCGTCTAGGTCCATCCCAAATGAGCAGTTCTTC
j_gene: TRBJ2-1
v_gene: TRBV7-3
d_gene: .
abundance: many

CDR3aa: CASSLTSGREQFF
CDR3nt: TGTGCCAGCAGCCTCACTAGCGGGAGAGAGCAGTTCTTC
j_gene: TRBJ2-1
v_gene: TRBV5-6
d_gene: TRBD2
abundance: .

CDR3aa: CASSQDSRTIHNEQFF
CDR3nt: TGTGCCAGCAGCCAAGATAGTCGGACTATCCACAATGAGCAGTTCTTC
j_gene: TRBJ2-1
v_gene: TRBV3-1
d_gene: .
abundance: many

CDR3aa: CASTRREGGSYEQYF
CDR3nt: TGTGCCAGCACAAGGAGGGAGGGGGGCTCCTACGAGCAGTACTTC
j_gene: TRBJ2-7
v_gene: TRBV27
d_gene: .
abundance: few

CDR3aa: CSARGTGRNYGYTF
CDR3nt: TGCAGTGCTAGGGGGACAGGGCGGAACTATGGCTACACCTTC
j_gene: TRBJ1-2
v_gene: TRBV20-1
d_gene: TRBD1
abundance: .

CDR3aa: CASSFTGPYNEQFF
CDR3nt: TGTGCCAGCAGCTTTACAGGGCCTTACAATGAGCAGTTCTTC
j_gene: TRBJ2-1
v_gene: TRBV7-9
d_gene: .
abundance: .

CDR3aa: CSVGPSVEDTQYF
CDR3nt: TGCAGCGTTGGGCCTAGCGTGGAGGATACGCAGTATTTT
j_gene: TRBJ2-3
v_gene: TRBV29-1
d_gene: .
abundance: .

CDR3aa: CSGDRNQETQYF
CDR3nt: TGCAGTGGGGACAGGAACCAAGAGACCCAGTACTTC
j_gene: TRBJ2-5
v_gene: TRBV20-1
d_gene: TRBD1
abundance: .

CDR3aa: CASSFARDRGYEQYF
CDR3nt: TGTGCCAGCAGCTTCGCTCGGGACCGGGGCTACGAGCAGTACTTC
j_gene: TRBJ2-7
v_gene: TRBV7-2
d_gene: .
abundance: .

CDR3aa: CSARDRRENYIQYF
CDR3nt: TGCAGTGCTAGAGATCGGCGGGAGAATTACATTCAGTACTTC
j_gene: TRBJ2-4
v_gene: TRBV20-1
d_gene: TRBD2
abundance: many

CDR3aa: CSARMGLPSAEQFF
CDR3nt: TGCAGTGCTAGAATGGGACTCCCATCAGCTGAGCAGTTCTTC
j_gene: TRBJ2-1
v_gene: TRBV20-1
d_gene: .
abundance: .

CDR3aa: CASSPQGSVTEAFF
CDR3nt: TGTGCCAGCAGCCCACAGGGTTCCGTGACTGAAGCTTTCTTT
j_gene: TRBJ1-1
v_gene: TRBV7-9
d_gene: .
abundance: .

CDR3aa: CASSLDGTYDEQYF
CDR3nt: TGCGCCAGCAGCTTGGACGGGACCTATGACGAGCAGTACTTC
j_gene: TRBJ2-7
v_gene: TRBV5-1
d_gene: .
abundance: many

CDR3aa: CASSLAFRGISRGEQFF
CDR3nt: TGTGCCAGCAGCTTAGCTTTTCGGGGGATCTCGCGGGGTGAGCAGTTCTTC
j_gene: TRBJ2-1
v_gene: TRBV11-1
d_gene: .
abundance: few

CDR3aa: CASSVAGGTSYNEQFF
CDR3nt: TGTGCCAGCAGCGTAGCGGGCGGGACCTCCTACAATGAGCAGTTCTTC
j_gene: TRBJ2-1
v_gene: TRBV9
d_gene: .
abundance: .

CDR3aa: CASRGPIPGHFDEQFF
CDR3nt: TGTGCCAGCAGGGGTCCTATACCTGGACACTTCGATGAGCAGTTCTTC
j_gene: TRBJ2-1
v_gene: TRBV6-2/TRBV6-3
d_gene: .
abundance: .

CDR3aa: CASRPRSGFDEQYF
CDR3nt: TGTGCCAGCAGGCCCCGTAGCGGGTTCGACGAGCAGTACTTC
j_gene: TRBJ2-7
v_gene: TRBV21-1
d_gene: .
abundance: .